The rows below give T cell receptor beta chains drawn from one sample of a study of blood T cell repertoires in COVID-19. Libraries were prepared by immunoSEQ multiplex PCR; TCRdb keeps only in-frame clonotypes and omits some of them. The data contain about 87,000 clones, 80% to 95% of them singletons. Material for sequencing was peripheral blood. The origin of the receptors is a man aged 18 to 30 with COVID-19, enrolled during active disease. The CDR3 runs from the conserved cysteine through the conserved F or W. A D gene is named only where the DNA matches it firmly. A clone size is listed for some rows: how often the clone was seen (once, few, many), or a class if it is expanded.

V gene: TRBV6-5
D gene: TRBD1
J gene: TRBJ2-7
clone size: NA
CDR3 protein: CASRAGTAYEQYF
CDR3 DNA: TGTGCCAGCAGGGCCGGGACAGCCTACGAGCAGTACTTC

V gene: TRBV27
D gene: TRBD1
J gene: TRBJ2-5
clone size: NA
CDR3 protein: CASSLLTGGLETQYF
CDR3 DNA: TGTGCCAGCAGTTTGTTAACAGGGGGACTGGAGACCCAGTACTTC

V gene: TRBV12-3/TRBV12-4
D gene: TRBD1
J gene: TRBJ1-6
clone size: once
CDR3 protein: CASSGQGDSPLHF
CDR3 DNA: TGTGCCAGCAGCGGACAGGGAGACTCACCCCTCCACTTT

V gene: TRBV29-1
D gene: NA
J gene: TRBJ2-1
clone size: NA
CDR3 protein: CSVEDGDPGGTGIRGGRGREQFF
CDR3 DNA: TGCAGCGTTGAAGATGGGGATCCTGGCGGGACAGGTATTAGGGGCGGGAGAGGGCGTGAGCAGTTCTTC

V gene: TRBV5-6
D gene: TRBD1
J gene: TRBJ2-7
clone size: NA
CDR3 protein: CASSLFGDRAYEQYF
CDR3 DNA: TGTGCCAGCAGCTTGTTTGGCGACAGGGCGTACGAGCAGTACTTC

V gene: TRBV29-1
D gene: NA
J gene: TRBJ1-1
clone size: NA
CDR3 protein: CSVAVGVNTEAFF
CDR3 DNA: TGCAGCGTCGCGGTCGGGGTGAACACTGAAGCTTTCTTT

V gene: TRBV14
D gene: NA
J gene: TRBJ2-7
clone size: NA
CDR3 protein: CASAGISYEQYF
CDR3 DNA: TGTGCCAGCGCCGGGATCTCCTACGAGCAGTACTTC

V gene: TRBV29-1
D gene: TRBD1
J gene: TRBJ1-1
clone size: NA
CDR3 protein: CSVDRGRRANTEAFF
CDR3 DNA: TGCAGCGTTGACAGGGGGCGACGAGCGAACACTGAAGCTTTCTTT

V gene: TRBV4-3
D gene: TRBD1
J gene: TRBJ2-1
clone size: once
CDR3 protein: CASSQEDRGYYNEQFF
CDR3 DNA: TGCGCCAGCAGCCAAGAGGACAGGGGATACTACAATGAGCAGTTCTTC

V gene: TRBV6-4
D gene: NA
J gene: TRBJ1-1
clone size: NA
CDR3 protein: CASREQDGRGTEAFF
CDR3 DNA: TGTGCCAGCAGAGAACAGGACGGGAGGGGGACTGAAGCTTTCTTT

V gene: TRBV5-1
D gene: TRBD1
J gene: TRBJ1-1
clone size: once
CDR3 protein: CASSRGQGYTEAFF
CDR3 DNA: TGCGCCAGCAGCAGAGGACAGGGGTACACTGAAGCTTTCTTT

V gene: TRBV27
D gene: TRBD1
J gene: TRBJ1-3
clone size: NA
CDR3 protein: CASSETGTVSGNTIYF
CDR3 DNA: TGTGCCAGCAGTGAGACAGGGACAGTGTCTGGAAACACCATATATTTT

V gene: TRBV7-2
D gene: TRBD1
J gene: TRBJ2-7
clone size: NA
CDR3 protein: CASSFPGQGGNEQYF
CDR3 DNA: TGTGCCAGCAGCTTTCCGGGACAGGGAGGCAACGAGCAGTACTTC

V gene: TRBV6-5
D gene: NA
J gene: TRBJ2-7
clone size: few
CDR3 protein: CASMVRGEQYF
CDR3 DNA: TGTGCCAGCATGGTGCGGGGCGAGCAGTACTTC

V gene: TRBV24-1
D gene: NA
J gene: TRBJ2-7
clone size: NA
CDR3 protein: CATSDTGTNSEQYF
CDR3 DNA: TGTGCCACCAGTGACACGGGAACAAACTCCGAGCAGTACTTC